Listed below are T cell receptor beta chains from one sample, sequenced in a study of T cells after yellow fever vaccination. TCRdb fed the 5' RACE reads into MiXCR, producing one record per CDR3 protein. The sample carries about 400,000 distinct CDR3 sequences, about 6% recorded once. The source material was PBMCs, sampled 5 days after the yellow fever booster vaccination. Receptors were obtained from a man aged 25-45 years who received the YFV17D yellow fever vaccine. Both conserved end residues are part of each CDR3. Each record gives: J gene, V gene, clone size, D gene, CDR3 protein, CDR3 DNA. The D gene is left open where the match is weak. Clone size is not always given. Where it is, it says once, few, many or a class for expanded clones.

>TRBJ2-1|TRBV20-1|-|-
CSAEGLSSYNEQFF
TGCAGTGCTGAGGGGCTGAGCTCCTACAATGAGCAGTTCTTC
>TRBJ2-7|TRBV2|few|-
CASSVSLNPTYEQYF
TGTGCCAGCAGTGTAAGCCTTAACCCCACCTACGAGCAGTACTTC
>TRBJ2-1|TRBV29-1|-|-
CSVEIRGGPVTIRQFF
TGCAGCGTTGAAATTCGTGGGGGGCCAGTGACAATAAGGCAGTTCTTC
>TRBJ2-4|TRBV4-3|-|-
CASIQAPNKNIQYF
TGCGCCAGCATCCAAGCCCCTAACAAAAACATTCAGTACTTC
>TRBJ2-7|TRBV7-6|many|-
CASSLALKAGEQYF
TGTGCCAGCAGCTTAGCTTTAAAGGCCGGCGAGCAGTACTTC
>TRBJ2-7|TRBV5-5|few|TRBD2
CASSGDRDRTSGIHEQYF
TGTGCCAGCAGCGGGGACCGAGATAGGACTAGCGGGATCCACGAGCAGTACTTC
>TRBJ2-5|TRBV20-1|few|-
CSAFPPGRETQYF
TGCAGTGCTTTCCCCCCAGGGAGGGAGACCCAGTACTTC
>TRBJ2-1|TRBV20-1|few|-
CSASGGARPSEQFF
TGCAGTGCTAGCGGCGGAGCACGGCCGAGTGAGCAGTTCTTC
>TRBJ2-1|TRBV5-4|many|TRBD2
CASSLGLAGPLGAYNEQFF
TGTGCCAGCAGCTTGGGACTAGCGGGCCCCCTTGGCGCCTACAATGAGCAGTTCTTC
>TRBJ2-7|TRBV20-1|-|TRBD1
CSGRDRTYEQYF
TGCAGTGGACGGGACAGAACCTACGAGCAGTACTTC
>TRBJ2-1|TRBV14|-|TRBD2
CASSLRTSLYNEQFF
TGTGCCAGCAGCCTACGGACTAGCCTCTACAATGAGCAGTTCTTC
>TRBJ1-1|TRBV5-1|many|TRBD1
CASSPRTGLRNTEAFF
TGCGCCAGCAGCCCCAGGACAGGTCTACGGAACACTGAAGCTTTCTTT
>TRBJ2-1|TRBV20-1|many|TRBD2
CSTSGRAANEQFF
TGCAGCACCAGCGGGAGGGCCGCTAATGAGCAGTTCTTC
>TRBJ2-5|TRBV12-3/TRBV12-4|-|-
CASSPGSIETQYF
TGTGCCAGCAGTCCAGGGAGCATTGAGACCCAGTACTTC
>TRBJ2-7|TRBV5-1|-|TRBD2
CASSFLAGASYEQYF
TGCGCCAGCAGCTTTTTAGCGGGAGCATCCTACGAGCAGTACTTC
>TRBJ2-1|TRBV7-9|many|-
CASSFRDGYNEQFF
TGTGCCAGCAGCTTCCGGGACGGTTACAATGAGCAGTTCTTC
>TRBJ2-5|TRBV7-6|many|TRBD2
CASSFGSSGREETQYF
TGTGCCAGCAGCTTCGGTAGTAGCGGGAGGGAGGAGACCCAGTACTTC
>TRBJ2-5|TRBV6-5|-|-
CASSYPGTETQYF
TGTGCCAGCAGTTACCCGGGAACAGAGACCCAGTACTTC
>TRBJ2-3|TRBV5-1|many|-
CASSFQGRRTDTQYF
TGCGCCAGCAGCTTTCAGGGGAGGAGGACAGATACGCAGTATTTT
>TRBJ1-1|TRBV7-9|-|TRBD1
CASSFMGQLNTEAFF
TGTGCCAGCAGCTTTATGGGACAGTTGAACACTGAAGCTTTCTTT
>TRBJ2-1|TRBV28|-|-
CASSVGGVNEQFF
TGTGCCAGCAGTGTAGGCGGAGTCAATGAGCAGTTCTTC
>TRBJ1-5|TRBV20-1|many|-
CSASMGGGQPQHF
TGCAGTGCTAGTATGGGGGGCGGTCAGCCCCAGCATTTT
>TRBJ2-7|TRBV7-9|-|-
CASSGYDEQYF
TGTGCCAGCAGCGGGTATGACGAGCAGTACTTC
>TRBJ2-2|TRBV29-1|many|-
CSVSLGQNTGELFF
TGCAGCGTCAGCCTTGGGCAGAACACCGGGGAGCTGTTTTTT
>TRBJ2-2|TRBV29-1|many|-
CSVELAQEMEGELFF
TGCAGCGTTGAATTAGCCCAGGAGATGGAGGGGGAGCTGTTTTTT
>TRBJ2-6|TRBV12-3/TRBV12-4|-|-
CASSRTAGSSGANVLTF
TGTGCCAGCAGCCGGACAGCGGGGTCGTCTGGGGCCAACGTCCTGACTTTC
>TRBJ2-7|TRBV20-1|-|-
CSARDLAGFHEQYF
TGCAGTGCTAGAGATCTCGCAGGGTTTCACGAGCAGTACTTC
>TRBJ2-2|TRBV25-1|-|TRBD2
CASSSGRGYTGELFF
TGTGCCAGCAGTAGCGGGAGAGGTTACACCGGGGAGCTGTTTTTT
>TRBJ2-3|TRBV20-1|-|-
CSALQGRDTQYF
TGCAGTGCTTTACAGGGTCGCGATACGCAGTATTTT
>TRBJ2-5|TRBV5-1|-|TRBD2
CASSSRLAGRETQYF
TGCGCCAGCAGCTCCCGACTAGCGGGACGTGAGACCCAGTACTTC
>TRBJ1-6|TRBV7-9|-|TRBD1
CASSTRGLQNSPLHF
TGTGCCAGCAGCACCAGGGGGCTTCAAAATTCACCCCTCCACTTT
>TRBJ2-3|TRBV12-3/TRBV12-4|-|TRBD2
CASSLRLAAGDTQYF
TGTGCCAGCAGTTTAAGACTAGCCGCCGGGGATACGCAGTATTTT
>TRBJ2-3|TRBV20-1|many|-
CSARVGASTDTQYF
TGCAGTGCTAGGGTCGGGGCCTCCACAGATACGCAGTATTTT
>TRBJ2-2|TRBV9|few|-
CASSVQAANTGELFF
TGTGCCAGCAGCGTCCAAGCGGCGAACACCGGGGAGCTGTTTTTT
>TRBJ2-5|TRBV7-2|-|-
CASSLTSTETQYF
TGTGCCAGCAGCCTGACTAGTACGGAGACCCAGTACTTC
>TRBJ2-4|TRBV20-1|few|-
CSARDLVDFAKNIQYF
TGCAGTGCTAGAGATCTAGTAGATTTCGCCAAAAACATTCAGTACTTC
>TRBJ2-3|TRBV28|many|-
CATPAGSSRPVSAQYF
TGTGCCACCCCCGCGGGGTCTAGCAGGCCAGTTAGTGCGCAGTATTTT
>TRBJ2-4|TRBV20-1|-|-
CSAEVPQGGGRIQYF
TGCAGTGCCGAGGTCCCCCAGGGGGGAGGACGGATTCAGTACTTC